This is a list of T cell receptor beta chains from one sample in a study of T cells in Graves' hyperthyroidism and ophthalmopathy. TCRdb recomputed calls from the multiplex PCR reads with MiXCR, one row per CDR3 protein. This sample has approximately 150,000 distinct CDR3 sequences, with 9.4% found just once. The source material was blood. Every receptor here comes from a woman younger than 30 with Graves' hyperthyroidism that later progressed to Graves' ophthalmopathy. Each CDR3 is given with its conserved first and last residue. The D gene is left open where the match is weak. A clone size is listed for some rows: how often the clone was seen (once, few, many), or a class if it is expanded.

v_gene: TRBV28
d_gene: TRBD1
abundance: many
j_gene: TRBJ2-2
CDR3aa: CASSRPRGQRTGELFF
CDR3nt: TGTGCCAGCAGTCGACCCCGGGGACAGAGAACCGGGGAGCTGTTTTTT

v_gene: TRBV18
d_gene: TRBD1
abundance: -
j_gene: TRBJ2-1
CDR3aa: CASSGQRNEQFF
CDR3nt: TGTGCCAGCTCGGGACAGCGCAATGAGCAGTTCTTC

v_gene: TRBV20-1
d_gene: -
abundance: -
j_gene: TRBJ2-1
CDR3aa: CSASVREYNEQFF
CDR3nt: TGCAGTGCTAGTGTACGGGAATACAATGAGCAGTTCTTC

v_gene: TRBV29-1
d_gene: -
abundance: many
j_gene: TRBJ2-6
CDR3aa: CSVAGANVLTF
CDR3nt: TGCAGCGTTGCTGGGGCCAACGTCCTGACTTTC

v_gene: TRBV11-2
d_gene: -
abundance: many
j_gene: TRBJ1-3
CDR3aa: CASSKILGNTIYF
CDR3nt: TGTGCCAGCAGCAAAATCCTGGGAAACACCATATATTTT

v_gene: TRBV7-2
d_gene: -
abundance: many
j_gene: TRBJ1-1
CDR3aa: CASSLKFTEAFF
CDR3nt: TGTGCCAGCAGCCTAAAGTTCACTGAAGCTTTCTTT

v_gene: TRBV7-9
d_gene: -
abundance: many
j_gene: TRBJ2-1
CDR3aa: CASSPRGAVLNEQFF
CDR3nt: TGTGCCAGCAGCCCCCGGGGGGCTGTTCTCAATGAGCAGTTCTTC

v_gene: TRBV20-1
d_gene: TRBD2
abundance: many
j_gene: TRBJ2-5
CDR3aa: CSASRLAGKQETQYF
CDR3nt: TGCAGTGCGAGTCGGCTAGCGGGGAAACAAGAGACCCAGTACTTC

v_gene: TRBV18
d_gene: TRBD2
abundance: -
j_gene: TRBJ2-1
CDR3aa: CASSHRTSGRYNEQFF
CDR3nt: TGTGCCAGCTCACACCGGACTAGCGGGAGATACAATGAGCAGTTCTTC

v_gene: TRBV29-1
d_gene: -
abundance: many
j_gene: TRBJ1-5
CDR3aa: CSVVEADSNQPQHF
CDR3nt: TGCAGCGTTGTTGAGGCTGATAGCAATCAGCCCCAGCATTTT

v_gene: TRBV7-9
d_gene: -
abundance: few
j_gene: TRBJ1-5
CDR3aa: CASSLDGGSYNQPQHF
CDR3nt: TGTGCCAGCAGCTTAGATGGAGGGAGTTACAATCAGCCCCAGCATTTT

v_gene: TRBV9
d_gene: -
abundance: few
j_gene: TRBJ2-2
CDR3aa: CASSPGHTNTGELFF
CDR3nt: TGTGCCAGCAGCCCGGGACATACGAACACCGGGGAGCTGTTTTTT

v_gene: TRBV7-9
d_gene: TRBD2
abundance: many
j_gene: TRBJ2-5
CDR3aa: CASSPKASGGFLYETQYF
CDR3nt: TGTGCCAGCAGCCCGAAAGCTAGCGGGGGCTTTCTTTATGAGACCCAGTACTTC

v_gene: TRBV5-1
d_gene: TRBD1
abundance: few
j_gene: TRBJ1-6
CDR3aa: CASSKTGPVNSPLHF
CDR3nt: TGCGCCAGCAGCAAGACAGGGCCCGTTAATTCACCCCTCCACTTT

v_gene: TRBV18
d_gene: TRBD1
abundance: many
j_gene: TRBJ1-1
CDR3aa: CASSPILTGDTEAFF
CDR3nt: TGTGCCAGCTCACCAATCCTCACAGGGGACACTGAAGCTTTCTTT

v_gene: TRBV7-8
d_gene: -
abundance: many
j_gene: TRBJ2-1
CDR3aa: CASSLGQGLLNEQFF
CDR3nt: TGTGCCAGCAGCTTAGGTCAGGGTCTCCTCAATGAGCAGTTCTTC

v_gene: TRBV12-5
d_gene: -
abundance: few
j_gene: TRBJ2-3
CDR3aa: CASGLTQPGAKDTQYF
CDR3nt: TGTGCTAGTGGTTTGACCCAGCCCGGAGCAAAAGATACGCAGTATTTT

v_gene: TRBV7-8
d_gene: -
abundance: many
j_gene: TRBJ2-7
CDR3aa: CASSTLGASYEQYF
CDR3nt: TGTGCCAGCAGTACTCTCGGGGCGTCCTACGAGCAGTACTTC

v_gene: TRBV10-3
d_gene: TRBD1
abundance: many
j_gene: TRBJ1-1
CDR3aa: CAMTQGEDTEAFF
CDR3nt: TGTGCCATGACGCAGGGGGAGGACACTGAAGCTTTCTTT

v_gene: TRBV2
d_gene: -
abundance: many
j_gene: TRBJ2-7
CDR3aa: CASTPLYEQYF
CDR3nt: TGTGCCAGCACCCCCCTCTACGAGCAGTACTTC

v_gene: TRBV24-1
d_gene: TRBD1
abundance: many
j_gene: TRBJ2-1
CDR3aa: CATSDPSGTDYNEQFF
CDR3nt: TGTGCCACCAGTGATCCTTCCGGGACAGACTACAATGAGCAGTTCTTC

v_gene: TRBV30
d_gene: -
abundance: many
j_gene: TRBJ1-2
CDR3aa: CAWTPGRNNHGYTF
CDR3nt: TGTGCCTGGACTCCGGGACGGAACAACCATGGCTACACCTTC

v_gene: TRBV6-1
d_gene: -
abundance: many
j_gene: TRBJ1-2
CDR3aa: CASSEIQSFYGYTF
CDR3nt: TGTGCCAGCAGTGAAATCCAGTCGTTCTATGGCTACACCTTC

v_gene: TRBV18
d_gene: -
abundance: many
j_gene: TRBJ1-3
CDR3aa: CASSPGGNTIYF
CDR3nt: TGTGCCAGCTCACCAGGAGGAAACACCATATATTTT

v_gene: TRBV3-1
d_gene: -
abundance: many
j_gene: TRBJ2-7
CDR3aa: CASSQGGGSYEQYF
CDR3nt: TGTGCCAGCAGCCAAGGTGGGGGCTCCTACGAGCAGTACTTC

v_gene: TRBV28
d_gene: -
abundance: many
j_gene: TRBJ2-5
CDR3aa: CASSLRGWETQYF
CDR3nt: TGTGCCAGCAGTTTACGGGGGTGGGAGACCCAGTACTTC

v_gene: TRBV20-1
d_gene: -
abundance: many
j_gene: TRBJ1-3
CDR3aa: CSARVGSSGNTIYF
CDR3nt: TGCAGTGCTAGAGTTGGGAGTTCTGGAAACACCATATATTTT

v_gene: TRBV6-1
d_gene: -
abundance: many
j_gene: TRBJ1-1
CDR3aa: CASSSRVVNTEAFF
CDR3nt: TGTGCCAGCAGTTCCCGTGTAGTGAACACTGAAGCTTTCTTT

v_gene: TRBV3-1
d_gene: TRBD1
abundance: many
j_gene: TRBJ1-6
CDR3aa: CASSPYDRGYSPLHF
CDR3nt: TGTGCCAGCAGCCCTTACGACAGGGGGTATTCACCCCTCCACTTT

v_gene: TRBV6-1
d_gene: -
abundance: many
j_gene: TRBJ1-5
CDR3aa: CASRPDQGLSNQPQHF
CDR3nt: TGTGCCAGCAGGCCCGACCAGGGACTTAGCAATCAGCCCCAGCATTTT

v_gene: TRBV6-1
d_gene: -
abundance: many
j_gene: TRBJ2-7
CDR3aa: CASRSLASSYEQYF
CDR3nt: TGTGCCAGCCGAAGTTTAGCGTCTTCCTACGAGCAGTACTTC

v_gene: TRBV29-1
d_gene: TRBD2
abundance: many
j_gene: TRBJ2-3
CDR3aa: CSVGGGTDTQYF
CDR3nt: TGCAGCGTCGGGGGGGGGACAGATACGCAGTATTTT

v_gene: TRBV30
d_gene: -
abundance: many
j_gene: TRBJ2-5
CDR3aa: CAWSVPGVGSETQYF
CDR3nt: TGTGCCTGGAGTGTACCAGGGGTAGGTTCGGAGACCCAGTACTTC

v_gene: TRBV30
d_gene: -
abundance: many
j_gene: TRBJ2-1
CDR3aa: CASPSVSSYNEQFF
CDR3nt: TGTGCCTCGCCCTCGGTGAGCTCCTACAATGAGCAGTTCTTC

v_gene: TRBV12-3/TRBV12-4
d_gene: TRBD2
abundance: -
j_gene: TRBJ2-7
CDR3aa: CASSFITRLFRTSGTYEQYF
CDR3nt: TGTGCCAGCAGTTTTATTACGCGTTTGTTCCGGACTAGCGGGACCTACGAGCAGTACTTC

v_gene: TRBV28
d_gene: TRBD2
abundance: many
j_gene: TRBJ2-4
CDR3aa: CASRISGGAVIQYF
CDR3nt: TGTGCCAGCAGGATTAGCGGGGGGGCAGTCATTCAGTACTTC

v_gene: TRBV15
d_gene: -
abundance: few
j_gene: TRBJ2-5
CDR3aa: CATSRGRQETQYF
CDR3nt: TGTGCCACCAGCAGGGGGCGGCAAGAGACCCAGTACTTC

v_gene: TRBV19
d_gene: -
abundance: -
j_gene: TRBJ2-7
CDR3aa: CASSIDRRELYEQYF
CDR3nt: TGTGCCAGTAGTATAGATCGGAGGGAACTCTACGAGCAGTACTTC

v_gene: TRBV7-3
d_gene: -
abundance: -
j_gene: TRBJ2-2
CDR3aa: CASSFGLDTGELFF
CDR3nt: TGTGCCAGCAGCTTCGGACTCGACACCGGGGAGCTGTTTTTT

v_gene: TRBV6-1
d_gene: TRBD1
abundance: many
j_gene: TRBJ2-1
CDR3aa: CASGRQGRYEQFF
CDR3nt: TGTGCCAGCGGAAGACAGGGGCGGTATGAGCAGTTCTTC

v_gene: TRBV5-4
d_gene: -
abundance: many
j_gene: TRBJ2-1
CDR3aa: CASRTIAVNEQFF
CDR3nt: TGTGCCAGCAGGACCATTGCGGTCAATGAGCAGTTCTTC